This T cell receptor (beta chain) was obtained from a study of radiation and T cells in renal cell carcinoma. TCRdb's table, derived via immunoSEQ multiplex PCR, lists solely in-frame clones and lacks some. The sample has over 120,000 clones, 70% to 90% seen once. Indicated time point: blood 4 weeks post-SBRT, at nephrectomy. The treatment is: 15 Gy SBRT to primary tumor, nephrectomy 4 weeks later. The sequencing here drew on blood, taken from a patient whose treatment included radiotherapy and nephrectomy. This TCR came from a woman between 45 and 65 years old with renal cell carcinoma.

CDR3 residues: CASSELDLPSAYNEQFF. Written as DNA, the CDR3 is TGCGCCAGCAGTGAGTTGGACTTACCTAGTGCCTACAATGAGCAGTTCTTC. The gene calls are TRBV10-1 and TRBJ2-1; maybe TRBD2 (5 bases). The V gene lost 1 base and the J gene lost 2 bases, with 15 bases spanning the gap. The CDR3 consists of 17 residues. Per germline, CDR1 WNHNN and CDR2 SYGVQD (reference sequence).